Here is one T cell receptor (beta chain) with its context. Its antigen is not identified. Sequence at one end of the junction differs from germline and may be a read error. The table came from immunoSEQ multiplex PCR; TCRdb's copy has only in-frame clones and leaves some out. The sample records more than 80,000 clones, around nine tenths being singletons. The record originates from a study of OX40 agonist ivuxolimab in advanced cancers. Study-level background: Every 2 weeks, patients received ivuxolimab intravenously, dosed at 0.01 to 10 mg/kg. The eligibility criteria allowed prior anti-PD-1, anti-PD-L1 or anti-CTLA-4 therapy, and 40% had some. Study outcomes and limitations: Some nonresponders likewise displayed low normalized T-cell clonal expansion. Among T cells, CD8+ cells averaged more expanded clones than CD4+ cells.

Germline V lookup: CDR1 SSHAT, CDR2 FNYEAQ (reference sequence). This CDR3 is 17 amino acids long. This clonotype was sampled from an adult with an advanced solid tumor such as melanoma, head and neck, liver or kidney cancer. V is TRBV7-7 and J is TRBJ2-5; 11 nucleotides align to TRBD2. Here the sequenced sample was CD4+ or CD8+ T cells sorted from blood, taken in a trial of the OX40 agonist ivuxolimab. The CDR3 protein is CASSLGVAGGNQETQYF. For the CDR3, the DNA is TGTGCTAGCAGCTTAGGAGTAGCGGGGGGGAACCAAGAGACCCAGTACTTC.